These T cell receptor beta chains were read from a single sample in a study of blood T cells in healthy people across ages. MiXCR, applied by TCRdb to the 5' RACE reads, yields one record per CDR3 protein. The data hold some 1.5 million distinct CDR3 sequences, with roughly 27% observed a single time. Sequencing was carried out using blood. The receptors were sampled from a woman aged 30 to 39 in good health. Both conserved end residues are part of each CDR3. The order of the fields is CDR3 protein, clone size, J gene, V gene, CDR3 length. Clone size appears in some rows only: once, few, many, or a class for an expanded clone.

cdr3_aa: CSARTSLSSYEQYF; clone_size: -; j_call: TRBJ2-7; v_call: TRBV20-1; cdr3_length: 14
cdr3_aa: CSARERGTGGREQYF; clone_size: -; j_call: TRBJ2-7; v_call: TRBV20-1; cdr3_length: 15
cdr3_aa: CASSLARQGTDTQYF; clone_size: few; j_call: TRBJ2-3; v_call: TRBV5-1; cdr3_length: 15
cdr3_aa: CASQAGGVSSYEQYF; clone_size: -; j_call: TRBJ2-7; v_call: TRBV28; cdr3_length: 15
cdr3_aa: CASSLDSRGEQYF; clone_size: many; j_call: TRBJ2-7; v_call: TRBV6-5; cdr3_length: 13
cdr3_aa: CASSPGQGVGLGTEAFF; clone_size: -; j_call: TRBJ1-1; v_call: TRBV27; cdr3_length: 17
cdr3_aa: CASSSGRRAPDEQYF; clone_size: few; j_call: TRBJ2-7; v_call: TRBV11-3; cdr3_length: 15
cdr3_aa: CASSVVSRGEQYF; clone_size: many; j_call: TRBJ2-7; v_call: TRBV9; cdr3_length: 13
cdr3_aa: CASSLTDRVAFF; clone_size: -; j_call: TRBJ1-1; v_call: TRBV5-6; cdr3_length: 12
cdr3_aa: CASSLGLALQETQYF; clone_size: -; j_call: TRBJ2-5; v_call: TRBV7-2; cdr3_length: 15
cdr3_aa: CSVGQAPQETQYF; clone_size: few; j_call: TRBJ2-5; v_call: TRBV29-1; cdr3_length: 13
cdr3_aa: CASSLLPDYNEQFF; clone_size: few; j_call: TRBJ2-1; v_call: TRBV4-3; cdr3_length: 14
cdr3_aa: CASRSTEAGYTF; clone_size: few; j_call: TRBJ1-2; v_call: TRBV6-5; cdr3_length: 12
cdr3_aa: CATSRGPGEYEQYF; clone_size: few; j_call: TRBJ2-7; v_call: TRBV15; cdr3_length: 14
cdr3_aa: CASSRPRGVDCPDTQYF; clone_size: -; j_call: TRBJ2-3; v_call: TRBV21-1; cdr3_length: 17
cdr3_aa: CASSIRGGDNEQFF; clone_size: few; j_call: TRBJ2-1; v_call: TRBV27; cdr3_length: 14
cdr3_aa: CASSQRGSYNEQFF; clone_size: many; j_call: TRBJ2-1; v_call: TRBV14; cdr3_length: 14
cdr3_aa: CASSSPADAAYEQYF; clone_size: few; j_call: TRBJ2-7; v_call: TRBV7-9; cdr3_length: 15
cdr3_aa: CASSHREDEQYF; clone_size: many; j_call: TRBJ2-7; v_call: TRBV18; cdr3_length: 12
cdr3_aa: CASSEVGRGNTEAFF; clone_size: -; j_call: TRBJ1-1; v_call: TRBV2; cdr3_length: 15
cdr3_aa: CASSPPREQETQYF; clone_size: few; j_call: TRBJ2-5; v_call: TRBV28; cdr3_length: 14
cdr3_aa: CASTRGPGNEQFF; clone_size: -; j_call: TRBJ2-1; v_call: TRBV6-1; cdr3_length: 13
cdr3_aa: CASSRTVKRDSYEQYF; clone_size: -; j_call: TRBJ2-7; v_call: TRBV7-2; cdr3_length: 16
cdr3_aa: CASSTTGTPLLIGTYEQYF; clone_size: once; j_call: TRBJ2-7; v_call: TRBV11-2; cdr3_length: 19
cdr3_aa: CATLRTSGTGVGTEAFF; clone_size: -; j_call: TRBJ1-1; v_call: TRBV3-1; cdr3_length: 17
cdr3_aa: CATTSSSYNEQYF; clone_size: few; j_call: -; v_call: TRBV12-3/TRBV12-4; cdr3_length: 13
cdr3_aa: CAWSLGHRTYEQYF; clone_size: many; j_call: TRBJ2-7; v_call: TRBV30; cdr3_length: 14
cdr3_aa: CAGSRARGTDTQYF; clone_size: -; j_call: TRBJ2-3; v_call: TRBV7-2; cdr3_length: 14
cdr3_aa: CASSLLGGGTNYEQYF; clone_size: many; j_call: TRBJ2-7; v_call: TRBV5-1; cdr3_length: 16
cdr3_aa: CASRTEFSGANVLTF; clone_size: few; j_call: TRBJ2-6; v_call: TRBV5-1; cdr3_length: 15
cdr3_aa: CASSSDGTYNEQFF; clone_size: many; j_call: TRBJ2-1; v_call: TRBV3-1; cdr3_length: 14
cdr3_aa: CASSETPTSGANVLTF; clone_size: many; j_call: TRBJ2-6; v_call: TRBV18; cdr3_length: 16
cdr3_aa: CASSLGTSGMETQYF; clone_size: few; j_call: TRBJ2-5; v_call: TRBV5-5; cdr3_length: 15
cdr3_aa: CASSQPTGTVNSPLHF; clone_size: -; j_call: TRBJ1-6; v_call: TRBV4-1; cdr3_length: 16
cdr3_aa: CASSMTGGGYTF; clone_size: many; j_call: TRBJ1-2; v_call: TRBV7-2; cdr3_length: 12
cdr3_aa: CASKDRSPSTDTQYF; clone_size: -; j_call: TRBJ2-3; v_call: TRBV28; cdr3_length: 15
cdr3_aa: CATLAGGRTGELFF; clone_size: few; j_call: TRBJ2-2; v_call: TRBV6-6; cdr3_length: 14
cdr3_aa: CAISESVTGGYEQYF; clone_size: few; j_call: TRBJ2-7; v_call: TRBV10-3; cdr3_length: 15
cdr3_aa: CASSVVPIAGGRDTQYF; clone_size: -; j_call: TRBJ2-3; v_call: TRBV9; cdr3_length: 17
cdr3_aa: CAISTGTSGTYEQYF; clone_size: many; j_call: TRBJ2-7; v_call: TRBV10-3; cdr3_length: 15
cdr3_aa: CASSLVETAPYEQYF; clone_size: few; j_call: TRBJ2-7; v_call: TRBV13; cdr3_length: 15
cdr3_aa: CASSLERYGEQFF; clone_size: -; j_call: TRBJ2-1; v_call: TRBV7-2; cdr3_length: 13
cdr3_aa: CSAADRELGTGELFF; clone_size: few; j_call: TRBJ2-2; v_call: TRBV29-1; cdr3_length: 15
cdr3_aa: CASSLYGYDEQFF; clone_size: few; j_call: TRBJ2-1; v_call: TRBV5-4; cdr3_length: 13
cdr3_aa: CASSQDVKDTYGAFF; clone_size: -; j_call: TRBJ1-1; v_call: TRBV4-2; cdr3_length: 15
cdr3_aa: CASSVEGRVGIQYF; clone_size: -; j_call: TRBJ2-4; v_call: TRBV9; cdr3_length: 14
cdr3_aa: CASRRDGGRYEQYF; clone_size: few; j_call: TRBJ2-7; v_call: TRBV2; cdr3_length: 14
cdr3_aa: CASSYSLVAKIGGSYNEQFF; clone_size: few; j_call: TRBJ2-1; v_call: TRBV6-5; cdr3_length: 20
cdr3_aa: CASSPFAGTGPYEQYF; clone_size: -; j_call: -; v_call: TRBV18; cdr3_length: 16
cdr3_aa: CATSTSRGNEQFF; clone_size: few; j_call: TRBJ2-1; v_call: TRBV15; cdr3_length: 13